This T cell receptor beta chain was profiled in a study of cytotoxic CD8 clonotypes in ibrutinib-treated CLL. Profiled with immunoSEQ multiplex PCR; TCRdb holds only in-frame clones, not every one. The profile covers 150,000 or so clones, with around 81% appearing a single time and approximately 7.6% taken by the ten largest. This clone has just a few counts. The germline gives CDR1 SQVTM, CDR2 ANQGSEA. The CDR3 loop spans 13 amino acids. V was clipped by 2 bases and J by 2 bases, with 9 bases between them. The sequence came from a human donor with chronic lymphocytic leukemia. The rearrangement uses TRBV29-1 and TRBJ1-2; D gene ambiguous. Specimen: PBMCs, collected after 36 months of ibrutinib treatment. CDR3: CSVEWQANYGYTF. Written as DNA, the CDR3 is TGCAGCGTTGAATGGCAGGCGAACTATGGCTACACCTTC.